This T cell receptor beta chain was profiled in a study of blood T cell repertoires in COVID-19. Study as a whole: Donors in the United States, Italy and Spain gave samples during acute or convalescent COVID-19. Sources were T cells, B-cell-depleted T cells, or PBMCs; the material itself was cDNA or gDNA.

Per the authors' pipeline: It was from reference gene primer amplification that nucleated cell counts were estimated. TCRdb's copy holds only in-frame clones and misses some; the assay was immunoSEQ multiplex PCR. V and J calls and clone size are as listed in that table; D and trimming were resolved from the DNA. Here the sample spans more than 200,000 clones, about 86% being singletons. The junction had 8 bases not matched to a gene; V was cut back by 3 bases and J by 2 bases. This CDR3 contains 15 residues. Germline V lookup: CDR1 SGHNT, CDR2 YYREEE (reference sequence). Sequences were obtained from peripheral blood. The sequence derives from a woman between 50 and 59 years old with acute or convalescent COVID-19. This chain uses TRBV5-4 with TRBJ2-7, with 7 positions matching TRBD2. CDR3 in DNA: TGTGCCAGCAGCTCTGGGGGGGGGATCACCTACGAGCAGTACTTC. Its translation is CASSSGGGITYEQYF.